These T cell receptor beta chains were read from a single sample in a study of monozygotic twins with inflammatory bowel disease. Reprocessing the 5' RACE reads, TCRdb reports a single entry for every CDR3 protein and omits DNA. The listing records approximately 300,000 distinct CDR3 sequences. Specimen: blood. These TCRs come from a human donor with ulcerative colitis or Crohn's disease, or a healthy co-twin of an affected twin (not recorded which). Each CDR3 is given with its conserved first and last residue.

V	J	CDR3
TRBV28	TRBJ1-4	CASSLPQDGEKLFF
TRBV6-1	TRBJ2-3	CASSEGAYPTDTQYF
TRBV3-1	TRBJ2-3	CASRPTGPDTQYF
TRBV10-2	TRBJ2-5	CASSGAGPQNQETQYF
TRBV11-3	TRBJ2-2	CASSLARGESSGELFF
TRBV7-9	TRBJ1-2	CASSLEPGLYHYGYTF
TRBV28	TRBJ2-7	CASRSQVPYEQYF
TRBV5-1	TRBJ1-2	CASSLTSEDYGYTF
TRBV20-1	TRBJ1-4	CSARVAGFNSPTNEKLFF
TRBV7-6	TRBJ2-7	CASSFGRGPGTLDSYEQYF
TRBV10-3	TRBJ2-5	CAIREQGAFETQYF
TRBV7-2	TRBJ1-6	CASSLRGQGSLHF
TRBV5-1	TRBJ1-1	CASNLGTTRNTEAFF
TRBV28	TRBJ1-1	CASSSDREGTEAFF
TRBV7-2	TRBJ2-3	CASSPTRRSTDTQYF
TRBV7-8	TRBJ2-7	CASSLLGGNLRGQYF
TRBV29-1	TRBJ2-1	CGVEFGVSGTADEQFF
TRBV13	TRBJ2-7	CASSSNSGTEAYEQYF
TRBV12-3/TRBV12-4	TRBJ2-2	CASSAQLMANTGELFF
TRBV7-2	TRBJ2-3	CASSLGLAGETDTQYF
TRBV29-1	TRBJ2-1	CSVEDRSGQPEQFF
TRBV28	TRBJ1-3	CARGSGNTIYF
TRBV10-3	TRBJ2-7	CAISILAGALEQYF
TRBV30	TRBJ2-7	CAWSFNYEQYF
TRBV20-1	TRBJ2-1	CSARGPGLAVTNEQFF
TRBV12-3/TRBV12-4	TRBJ1-2	CASSGADGYTF
TRBV7-2	TRBJ1-1	CASSFRDRARLEAFF
TRBV20-1	TRBJ2-7	CSAKRIAGGYEQYF
TRBV5-1	TRBJ1-3	CASSREFGNTIYF
TRBV15	TRBJ2-2	CATSRDPPGSGTTGELFF
TRBV6-5	TRBJ1-4	CASSYSNSNEKLFF
TRBV7-2	TRBJ2-2	CASSPSTGRGTGELFF
TRBV7-9	TRBJ2-5	CASSFWGTAETQYF
TRBV5-1	TRBJ2-2	CASRQTGQNTGELFF
TRBV20-1	TRBJ2-3	CSARDGWAGGTDTQYF
TRBV25-1	TRBJ1-3	CASVPGKGGRNTIYF
TRBV7-2	TRBJ1-1	CASSQEKYTEAFF
TRBV7-2	TRBJ2-7	CASSADLTGIAYEQYF
TRBV20-1	TRBJ2-5	CSAKTNIKETQYF
TRBV6-5	TRBJ2-3	CASSYGAGGTDTQYF
TRBV5-1	TRBJ1-2	CASSSGVGSINYGYTF
TRBV12-3/TRBV12-4	TRBJ1-1	CASSFSENTEAFF
TRBV7-9	TRBJ2-5	CASSLPGAGETQYF
TRBV10-3	TRBJ2-7	CAISDGTAYEQYF
TRBV16	TRBJ1-5	CASSRLSGTNQPQHF
TRBV24-1	TRBJ2-5	CATSDSPGQGQETQYF
TRBV7-2	TRBJ1-5	CASSEQRSNQPQHF
TRBV10-3	TRBJ2-6	CAIGKGMSGANVLTF
TRBV7-9	TRBJ2-7	CASSLSQGGLYEQYF
TRBV28	TRBJ1-4	CASSWLAAYNEKLFF
TRBV6-5	TRBJ1-2	CASSHEPGQIYGYTF
TRBV7-2	TRBJ2-2	CASSLLGPQSTGELFF
TRBV12-3/TRBV12-4	TRBJ1-5	CASSLSAQLNSNQPQHF
TRBV10-3	TRBJ1-2	CAISESLNGYTF
TRBV7-6	TRBJ2-7	CASSRRTGAYEQYF
TRBV14	TRBJ2-1	CASSRADAGVYNEQFF
TRBV5-1	TRBJ1-3	CASTLDMTGNTIYF
TRBV7-2	TRBJ2-7	CASSLVGSSYEQYF
TRBV14	TRBJ1-2	CASSQDRRDGYTF
TRBV20-1	TRBJ2-5	CSAPPLGLRQETQYF